Each of the 15 T cell receptor beta chains below was sequenced from the same sample in a study of OX40 agonist ivuxolimab in advanced cancers. Profiled with immunoSEQ multiplex PCR; TCRdb holds only in-frame clones, not every one. The data hold fewer than 60,000 clones, with approximately 79% observed a single time. Here the sequenced sample was CD4+ or CD8+ T cells sorted from blood, taken in a trial of the OX40 agonist ivuxolimab. The receptors here all came from an adult with an advanced solid tumor such as melanoma, head and neck, liver or kidney cancer.

The sample holds a few counts of this clone. The chain employs TRBV18 and TRBJ1-6; 7 bases line up with TRBD1. V dropped 4 bases and J dropped 7; count of bases not matched to a gene: 7. The V gene's germline CDR1 is KGHSH and CDR2 LQKENI. The CDR3 consists of 15 residues. CDR3 nucleotide sequence: TGTGCCAGCTCACAGCCCGGGACAGCAAATTCACCCCTCCACTTT. Translating gives CASSQPGTANSPLHF.

The chain combines TRBV19 with TRBJ1-2, with TRBD1 as a possible D gene (6 bases). Germline lookup yields CDR1 LNHDA and CDR2 SQIVND (reference sequence). The CDR3 is 18 residues long. Trimming took off 7 bases at V and 4 bases at J, with 28 bases between the two ends. CDR3 DNA sequence: TGTGCCAGTACCAACAACCGGGACGAAGCGCGAGGGGGCTATGGCTACACCTTC. Translated: CASTNNRDEARGGYGYTF.

The chain recombines TRBV5-4 with TRBJ2-1; possible D gene TRBD2, 5 bases. Germline assignment: CDR1 SGHNT and CDR2 YYREEE (reference sequence). The CDR3 totals 17 residues. V shed 2 bases and J shed 6 bases, with 21 bases lying between them. CDR3 coding DNA: TGTGCCAGCAGCTTTAGGTTGCGCAGCGGACCCTTCAATGAGCAGTTCTTC. Its protein is CASSFRLRSGPFNEQFF.

The table lists this clone with a count of one. V gene TRBV14 combines with J gene TRBJ2-4; 10 bases are shared with TRBD1. Unmatched junction bases numbered 8, after V lost 5 bases and J lost 1 base. Germline CDR1 is SGHDN and CDR2 is FVKESK. The length of the CDR3 is 17 residues. The CDR3 coding sequence is TGTGCCAGCAGCTCTAGGACAGGGGGATTTGCCAAAAACATTCAGTACTTC. Translating it yields CASSSRTGGFAKNIQYF.

This chain joins TRBV5-1 and TRBJ2-2, with D unclear. Trimming stripped 4 bases from V and 2 bases from J, with 15 bases between. Germline CDR1 SGHRS, CDR2 YFSETQ. The CDR3 spans 16 residues. CDR3 residues: CASSPPRYDNTGELFF. For the CDR3, the DNA is TGCGCCAGCAGCCCCCCGAGGTATGATAACACCGGGGAGCTGTTTTTT. The entire variable domain, with the rest obtained from reference TRBV5-1 and TRBJ2-2, is as follows: KAGVTQTPRYLIKTRGQQVTLSCSPISGHRSVSWYQQTPGQGLQFLFEYFSETQRNKGNFPGRFSGRQFSNSRSEMNVSTLELGDSALYLCASSPPRYDNTGELFFGEGSRLTVL.

J is TRBJ1-2 and V is TRBV5-1; 8 bases fit TRBD1. This CDR3 is built from 13 residues. CDR1 is SGHRS and CDR2 is YFSETQ in the germline V gene. Unmatched junction bases numbered 4, after V lost 3 bases and J lost 6 bases. The CDR3 is CASSSNRGNGYTF. CDR3 sequence (DNA): TGCGCCAGCAGCTCAAACAGGGGGAATGGCTACACCTTC.

Here the CDR3 DNA reads TGTGCCAGCAGTTGGGCGGCCGGCGGTCAGCCCCAGCATTTT. Amino acid sequence: CASSWAAGGQPQHF. The chain joins TRBV6-5 to TRBJ1-5; D unclear. Germline loops: CDR1 MNHEY, CDR2 SVGAGI. The CDR3 spans 14 residues. Trimming pared 4 bases from V and 6 bases from J, leaving 13 bases between.

The genes are TRBV12-5 and TRBJ1-2; D gene uncertain. Looked up from germline, CDR1 is LGHNT and CDR2 is FRNRAP. V lost 5 bases to trimming and J lost 8 bases, with 21 bases between them. CDR3 length equals 15 residues. CDR3 sequence reads: CASGPLGIGERGYTF. The CDR3 region has the DNA TGTGCTAGTGGTCCCCTGGGGATCGGGGAGAGGGGCTACACCTTC. The full variable domain, completed using reference TRBV12-5 and TRBJ1-2, is DARVTQTPRHKVTEMGQEVTMRCQPILGHNTVFWYRQTMMQGLELLAYFRNRAPLDDSGMPKDRFSAEMPDATLATLKIQPSEPRDSAVYFCASGPLGIGERGYTFGSGTRLTVV.

The chain is built from TRBV7-2 and TRBJ2-1; no clear D. V lost 5 bases and J 7 bases, leaving 6 bases between the germline ends. CDR1 is SGHTA and CDR2 is FQGNSA in the germline V gene. The CDR3 is made up of 11 amino acids. In DNA, the CDR3 is TGTGCCAGCAGCATGAATAATGAGCAGTTCTTC. Translated: CASSMNNEQFF.

In its sample, this clone was seen a few times. The chain carries TRBV29-1 and TRBJ2-3; either TRBD1 or TRBD2 may supply D (6 bases each). The germline gives CDR1 SQVTM, CDR2 ANQGSEA. This CDR3 region has 13 residues. V gave up 5 bases and J gave up 4 bases, with 13 bases separating them. The CDR3 here is CSVFGGLADTQYF. Here the CDR3 DNA reads TGCAGCGTTTTTGGGGGGCTGGCAGATACGCAGTATTTT.

The rearrangement joins TRBV7-6 to TRBJ1-2; D gene ambiguous. Per the germline V gene, CDR1 is SGHVS and CDR2 is FNYEAQ. V gave up 6 bases and J gave up 8 bases, with 13 bases separating them. The CDR3 is 12 amino acids. The CDR3 nucleotides are TGTGCCAGCAGGGGCGAATTGGGCGGCTACACCTTC. It specifies CASRGELGGYTF.

The V call is TRBV18, the J call TRBJ1-2; D may be TRBD1 (5 bases). Per germline, CDR1 KGHSH and CDR2 LQKENI. The V gene lost 3 bases and the J gene lost 8 bases, with 10 bases spanning the gap. The CDR3 is 12 amino acids. The CDR3 coding sequence is TGTGCCAGCTCACCCCGTGGGGACGGCTACACCTTC. Translated: CASSPRGDGYTF. Full variable domain (outside the CDR3, taken from reference TRBV18 and TRBJ1-2): NAGVMQNPRHLVRRRGQEARLRCSPMKGHSHVYWYRQLPEEGLKFMVYLQKENIIDESGMPKERFSAEFPKEGPSILRIQQVVRGDSAAYFCASSPRGDGYTFGSGTRLTVV.

V and J are TRBV11-2 and TRBJ2-5; D ambiguous. Germline CDR1 reads SGHAT; CDR2 reads FQNNGV. The CDR3 is 16 residues long. Deletions cut 5 bases from V and 2 bases from J, with 18 bases between. The CDR3 DNA reads TGTGCCAGCAGCCCCGGAAGAACGAGCGAACAAGAGACCCAGTACTTC. Encoded protein: CASSPGRTSEQETQYF.

This chain uses TRBV6-1 with TRBJ1-5, with TRBD1 matching over 7 bases. V lost 3 bases, J lost 5 bases, and 1 base stayed unmatched. This CDR3 has 13 residues. The V gene's germline CDR1 is MNHNS and CDR2 SASEGT. The CDR3 DNA reads as TGTGCCAGCAGTGAGCAGGGGGATCAGCCCCAGCATTTT. Translating gives CASSEQGDQPQHF.

J is TRBJ1-3 and V is TRBV5-1; no clear D. CDR1 and CDR2 (germline): SGHRS, YFSETQ. This CDR3 is 14 amino acids long. Trimming pared 4 bases from V and 6 bases from J, leaving 14 bases between. The CDR3 nucleotides read TGCGCCAGCAGCCCCGCTTCGGCGGCAAACACCATATATTTT. Amino acids: CASSPASAANTIYF.